The 25 T cell receptor beta chains listed next were all sequenced from one sample in a study of T cells after yellow fever vaccination. TCRdb redid the calling of the 5' RACE reads with MiXCR, one entry per CDR3 protein. The data contain about 310,000 distinct CDR3 sequences, around 3.6% of them singletons. This specimen consisted of PBMCs, obtained on the day of the yellow fever booster vaccination. The receptor set was obtained from a man between 18 and 29 years old who received the YFV17D yellow fever vaccine.

In this sample, this clonotype turned up a few times. The chain combines TRBV7-2 with TRBJ1-5; unclear D gene. Trimming shortened V by 3 bases and J by 11 bases, and 20 bases separated the two germline ends. Germline V gene data show CDR1 as SGHTA and CDR2 as FQGNSA. The CDR3 has 15 amino acids. This chain's CDR3 is CASSFGLPGSWSQHF. As DNA, the CDR3 is TGTGCCAGCAGCTTTGGGCTCCCCGGGAGTTGGTCCCAGCATTTT.

In this sample, this clonotype turned up a few times. The chain uses TRBV7-2 and TRBJ2-7; perhaps D is TRBD1 or TRBD2 (6 bases each). Per the germline V gene, CDR1 is SGHTA and CDR2 is FQGNSA. The V gene lost 4 bases and the J gene lost 3 bases, with 10 bases spanning the gap. The CDR3 loop spans 13 amino acids. In nucleotides, the CDR3 is TGTGCCAGCAGCTGGAGGGGGAACTACGAGCAGTACTTC. Its protein is CASSWRGNYEQYF.

Ten or more counts support this clonotype. This chain connects TRBV12-3 or TRBV12-4 to TRBJ2-5, with 8 nucleotides matching TRBD2. V trimming: 2 bases; J trimming: 5 bases; junction bases outside the gene matches: 7. The CDR3 is 15 amino acids. The CDR3 region has the DNA TGTGCCAGCAGTTTAAGGCGGGGGGCGACGGAGACCCAGTACTTC. Protein sequence: CASSLRRGATETQYF.

This clonotype came up many times. The CDR3 reads CASSPRGGLFNSPLHF. The CDR3 DNA reads as TGTGCCAGCTCACCACGTGGGGGCCTCTTTAATTCACCCCTCCACTTT. The chain combines TRBV18 with TRBJ1-6, with D maybe TRBD1 (6 bases). This CDR3 contains 16 residues. V shed 1 base and J shed 6 bases, with 13 bases lying between them. Germline CDR1 is KGHSH and CDR2 is LQKENI. The full variable domain, completed using reference TRBV18 and TRBJ1-6, is NAGVMQNPRHLVRRRGQEARLRCSPMKGHSHVYWYRQLPEEGLKFMVYLQKENIIDESGMPKERFSAEFPKEGPSILRIQQVVRGDSAAYFCASSPRGGLFNSPLHFGNGTRLTVT.

The chain joins TRBV6-4 to TRBJ2-3; D gene ambiguous. The CDR3 spans 14 residues. Trimming took off 4 bases at V and 4 bases at J, with 12 bases between the two ends. Germline V CDR1 and CDR2: MRHNA, SNTAGT. This CDR3 is CASSVWGTSDTQYF. The CDR3 coding sequence is TGTGCCAGCAGTGTGTGGGGAACCTCAGATACGCAGTATTTT.

Many counts were recorded for this clonotype. This sequence joins TRBV20-1 and TRBJ2-5; 10 nucleotides agree with TRBD1. Germline lookup yields CDR1 DFQATT and CDR2 SNEGSKA (reference sequence). This CDR3 contains 14 residues. Trimming took 2 bases from V and 4 from J; bases not matched to a gene: 4. The CDR3 nucleotides are TGCAGTGCTAGACCCCGGACAGGGGGAGAGACCCAGTACTTC. Protein sequence: CSARPRTGGETQYF.

This clonotype was seen a handful of times. The chain uses TRBV7-2 and TRBJ2-7, with D possibly being TRBD1 (6 bases). The CDR3 is 15 amino acids. Trimming left V 3 bases short and J 0 bases short, with 12 bases between. The germline CDR1 and CDR2 sequences are SGHTA and FQGNSA. CDR3 loop: CASSLRGTYSYEQYF. The CDR3 bases are TGTGCCAGCAGCTTGAGGGGGACATACTCCTACGAGCAGTACTTC.

This clonotype was found many times. One end of the junction fails to match germline, which may point to a read error. This sequence joins TRBV5-1 and TRBJ2-5, with D possibly TRBD1 on 6 matching bases. CDR3 length equals 14 residues. CDR1 and CDR2 from the germline V gene are SGHRS and YFSETQ. CDR3 region: CASSLMTGQETQYF. The CDR3 coding sequence is TGTGCCAGCAGCTTAATGACAGGCCAAGAGACCCAGTACTTC.

The rearrangement uses TRBV19 and TRBJ1-1, with D tentatively TRBD1 (6 bases). The CDR3 totals 14 residues. Trimming shortened V by 6 bases and J by 1 base, and 12 bases separated the two germline ends. The germline V gene encodes CDR1 LNHDA and CDR2 SQIVND (reference sequence). CDR3 protein: CASRRRGGNTEAFF. Written as DNA, the CDR3 is TGTGCCAGTAGGAGGAGAGGGGGGAACACTGAAGCTTTCTTT.

This clonotype has ten or more counts. V and J are TRBV7-9 and TRBJ1-5; D not certain. The germline CDR1 and CDR2 sequences are SEHNR and FQNEAQ (reference sequence). CDR3 length: 14 residues. Trimming cost V 5 bases and J 1 base, with 9 bases left between them. The CDR3 loop reads CASSQGPSNQPQHF. The CDR3 bases are TGTGCCAGCAGCCAAGGACCGAGCAATCAGCCCCAGCATTTT.

In its sample, this clonotype was seen many times. The rearrangement joins TRBV6-5 to TRBJ2-2; D is undetermined. The CDR3 sequence is 13 residues long. Trimming stripped 7 bases from V and 1 base from J, with 7 bases between. Germline-derived CDR1 and CDR2 are MNHEY and SVGAGI. DNA of the CDR3: TGTGCCAGCAAACACCAGAACACCGGGGAGCTGTTTTTT. Amino acids: CASKHQNTGELFF.

This clonotype was picked up a small number of times. The chain joins TRBV18 to TRBJ1-5; 7 bases match TRBD1. J gave up 6 bases and V 4 bases, and 6 bases lay outside the gene matches. In germline, CDR1 is KGHSH, CDR2 LQKENI. The CDR3 consists of 14 residues. CDR3 residues: CASSQRQGLQPQHF. CDR3 DNA sequence: TGTGCCAGCTCACAGCGACAGGGCCTTCAGCCCCAGCATTTT.

This sequence joins TRBV5-1 and TRBJ2-3; D not certain. The CDR3 is 16 amino acids. The V end lost 0 bases, the J end lost 1 base, and 12 bases lay between the germline ends. Germline CDR1 is SGHRS and CDR2 is YFSETQ. The CDR3 sequence is CASSLEVGGGTDTQYF. The CDR3 DNA reads as TGCGCCAGCAGCTTGGAGGTGGGTGGGGGCACAGATACGCAGTATTTT.

The V call is TRBV7-9, the J call TRBJ2-7; tentatively, D is TRBD2 (6 bases). Germline V lookup: CDR1 SEHNR, CDR2 FQNEAQ (reference sequence). Deletions cut 5 bases from V and 0 bases from J, with 11 bases between. This CDR3 spans 14 amino acids. The CDR3 sequence is CASSAHGSSYEQYV. The CDR3 DNA sequence: TGTGCCAGCAGCGCGCACGGGAGCTCCTACGAGCAGTACGTC.

This clonotype was counted at least ten times. V and J are TRBV3-1 and TRBJ2-5; 11 positions agree with TRBD2. The CDR3 totals 16 residues. Germline V gene sequence: CDR1 LGHDT, CDR2 YNNKEL (reference sequence). V gave up 0 bases and J gave up 5 bases; unmatched junction bases: 5. The CDR3 DNA follows: TGTGCCAGCAGCCAAGAGGGACTAGCGGAGTGGGAGACCCAGTACTTC. Translated, it gives CASSQEGLAEWETQYF.

The J gene is TRBJ2-3, the V gene TRBV11-3, with 14 bases lining up with TRBD2. This CDR3 is built from 15 residues. Looked up from germline, CDR1 is SGHNT and CDR2 is YENEEA. Trimming cost V 5 bases and J 5 bases; bases outside gene matches: 3. The CDR3 loop reads CASSMGTSGGDTQYF. CDR3 DNA sequence: TGTGCCAGCAGCATGGGGACTAGCGGGGGAGATACGCAGTATTTT. The complete variable domain, with remaining parts taken from reference TRBV11-3 and TRBJ2-3, reads EAGVVQSPRYKIIEKKQPVAFWCNPISGHNTLYWYLQNLGQGPELLIRYENEEAVDDSQLPKDRFSAERLKGVDSTLKIQPAELGDSAVYLCASSMGTSGGDTQYFGPGTRLTVL.

This clonotype was detected ten times or more. The rearrangement uses TRBV9 and TRBJ2-1; TRBD2 matches 9 bases. The junction had 3 bases not matched to a gene; V was cut back by 3 bases and J by 2 bases. This CDR3 is built from 15 residues. Germline assignment: CDR1 SGDLS and CDR2 YYNGEE. CDR3 in amino acids: CASSGGGAPYNEQFF. The CDR3 DNA reads TGTGCCAGCAGCGGCGGGGGGGCCCCCTACAATGAGCAGTTCTTC.

This clonotype turned up a few times. The CDR3 sequence: CASSAPGRSMADTQYF. CDR3 coding DNA: TGTGCCAGCAGCGCCCCTGGGCGGTCGATGGCAGATACGCAGTATTTT. The V and J genes are TRBV5-4 and TRBJ2-3; D is unclear. Germline CDR1 reads SGHNT; CDR2 reads YYREEE (reference sequence). V lost 4 bases, J lost 4 bases, and 19 bases lay in between. This CDR3 has 16 residues.

The chain carries TRBV7-2 and TRBJ1-2, with 7 bases aligning to TRBD1. J was trimmed by 4 bases and V by 5 bases; bases with no gene match: 13. From germline, CDR1 is SGHTA and CDR2 FQGNSA. The CDR3 has 16 residues. This chain's CDR3 is CASSPHGGGQFYGYTF. In DNA, the CDR3 is TGTGCCAGCAGCCCCCACGGTGGGGGACAGTTCTATGGCTACACCTTC.

This clonotype was seen a handful of times. The gene calls are TRBV4-3 and TRBJ2-6; weak D call: TRBD1 (6 bases). Trimming cost V 0 bases and J 4 bases, with 16 bases left between them. Germline CDR1 LGHNA, CDR2 YSLEER. This CDR3 has 18 residues. The CDR3 bases are TGCGCCAGCAGCCAAGAGTGGAGGCAGGGGCACGGGGCCAACGTCCTGACTTTC. This codes for CASSQEWRQGHGANVLTF.

In this sample, this clonotype turned up many times. The V gene is TRBV20-1, the J gene TRBJ2-7; 12 bases are a match to TRBD2. CDR3 length: 16 amino acids. Looked up from germline, CDR1 is DFQATT and CDR2 is SNEGSKA (reference sequence). Trimming removed 0 bases from V and 1 base from J; junction bases left unmatched: 4. The CDR3 nucleotides are TGCAGTGCTAGAGACAGACTAGCGGGGGTTTCCTACGAGCAGTACTTC. It codes for CSARDRLAGVSYEQYF.

This clonotype has a handful of counts. The rearrangement links TRBV27 to TRBJ1-1; D remains ambiguous. Trimming stripped 10 bases from V and 2 bases from J, with 8 bases between. Looked up from germline, CDR1 is MNHEY and CDR2 is SMNVEV (reference sequence). The CDR3 is 11 amino acids. Here the CDR3 reads CATPYNTEAFF. Here the CDR3 DNA reads TGTGCCACCCCATATAACACTGAAGCTTTCTTT.

This clonotype was seen ten or more times. The chain links TRBV6-5 to TRBJ2-4, with D tentatively TRBD2 (6 bases). Trimming stripped 8 bases from V and 1 base from J, with 12 bases between. The CDR3 covers 14 residues. Germline V gene data show CDR1 as MNHEY and CDR2 as SVGAGI. The CDR3 region has the DNA TGTGCCAGCGGTTTCCGGGGGGCCAAAAACATTCAGTACTTC. This codes for CASGFRGAKNIQYF.

This clonotype was picked up many times. This sequence joins TRBV30 and TRBJ1-5; TRBD1 aligns across 8 bases. Germline V gene lookup returns CDR1 GTSNPN and CDR2 SVGIG (reference sequence). V lost 5 bases, J lost 2 bases, and 5 bases stayed unmatched. The CDR3 consists of 14 residues. DNA of the CDR3: TGTGCCTGGGACAGGGGAACGGGCAATCAGCCCCAGCATTTT. This gives the protein CAWDRGTGNQPQHF. Filled out from reference TRBV30 and TRBJ1-5, the complete variable domain reads SQTIHQWPATLVQPVGSPLSLECTVEGTSNPNLYWYRQAAGRGLQLLFYSVGIGQISSEVPQNLSASRPQDRQFILSSKKLLLSDSGFYLCAWDRGTGNQPQHFGDGTRLSIL.

This clonotype was counted at least ten times. The V call is TRBV7-2, the J call TRBJ2-5; TRBD1 matches 11 bases. This CDR3 comprises 14 residues. Unmatched junction bases numbered 4, after V lost 5 bases and J lost 5 bases. From germline, CDR1 is SGHTA and CDR2 FQGNSA. The CDR3 DNA reads as TGTGCCAGCAGCCGGGACAGGGGGAGGGAGACCCAGTACTTC. This encodes CASSRDRGRETQYF.